Detailed here is one TCR beta chain. Per the germline V gene, CDR1 is SGHTA and CDR2 is FQGTGA. The V end lost 2 bases, the J end lost 6 bases, and 16 bases lay between the germline ends. CDR3 size: 16 residues. This sample was included in a study of blood T cell repertoires in COVID-19. Sequencing was performed with immunoSEQ multiplex PCR; in TCRdb, only in-frame clones are kept and a portion is missing. The profile covers tens of thousands of clones, with roughly 88% appearing a single time and about 1% taken by the ten largest. This receptor was identified in a woman aged 45-60 years in a cohort sampled during active COVID-19. The rearrangement joins TRBV7-3 to TRBJ2-2; TRBD2 is a possible D gene (6 bases). The sequencing input was peripheral blood. The CDR3 bases are TGTGCCAGCAGCTTATCTCCCGGGGGAAAATCCGGGGAGCTGTTTTTT. Protein: CASSLSPGGKSGELFF.